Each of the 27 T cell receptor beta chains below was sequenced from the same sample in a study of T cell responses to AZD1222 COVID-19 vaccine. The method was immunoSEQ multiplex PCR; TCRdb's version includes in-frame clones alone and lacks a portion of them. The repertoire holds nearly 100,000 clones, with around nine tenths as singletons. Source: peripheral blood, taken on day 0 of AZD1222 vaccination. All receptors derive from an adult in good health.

The chain's CDR3 is CATSDWRTEGEAFF. The DNA of the CDR3 is TGTGCCACCAGTGATTGGCGCACAGAAGGTGAAGCTTTCTTT. The V call is TRBV24-1, the J call TRBJ1-1; the D is unclear. V was clipped by 2 bases and J by 7 bases, with 13 bases between them. The V gene's germline CDR1 is KGHDR and CDR2 SFDVKD. The CDR3 has 14 residues.

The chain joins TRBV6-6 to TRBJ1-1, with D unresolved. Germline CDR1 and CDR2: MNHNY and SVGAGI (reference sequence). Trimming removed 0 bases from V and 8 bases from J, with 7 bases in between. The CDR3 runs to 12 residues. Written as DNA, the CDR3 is TGTGCCAGCAGTTACTCTAGGGCGGAAGCTTTCTTT. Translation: CASSYSRAEAFF.

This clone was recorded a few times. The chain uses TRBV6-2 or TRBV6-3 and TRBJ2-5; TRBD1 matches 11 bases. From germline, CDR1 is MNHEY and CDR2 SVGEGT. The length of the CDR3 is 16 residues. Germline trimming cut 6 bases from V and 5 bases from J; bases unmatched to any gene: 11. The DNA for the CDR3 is TGTGCCAGCAGCCTAAACCCGGGGACAGGGGGGGAGACCCAGTACTTC. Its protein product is CASSLNPGTGGETQYF.

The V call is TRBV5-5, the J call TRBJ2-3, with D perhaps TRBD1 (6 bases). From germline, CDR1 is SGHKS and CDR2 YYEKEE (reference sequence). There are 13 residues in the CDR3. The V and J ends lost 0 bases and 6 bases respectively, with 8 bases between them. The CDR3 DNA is TGTGCCAGCAGCTTGGAGGGGGACGATACGCAGTATTTT. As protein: CASSLEGDDTQYF. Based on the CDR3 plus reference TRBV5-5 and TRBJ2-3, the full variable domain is DAGVTQSPTHLIKTRGQQVTLRCSPISGHKSVSWYQQVLGQGPQFIFQYYEKEERGRGNFPDRFSARQFPNYSSELNVNALLLGDSALYLCASSLEGDDTQYFGPGTRLTVL.

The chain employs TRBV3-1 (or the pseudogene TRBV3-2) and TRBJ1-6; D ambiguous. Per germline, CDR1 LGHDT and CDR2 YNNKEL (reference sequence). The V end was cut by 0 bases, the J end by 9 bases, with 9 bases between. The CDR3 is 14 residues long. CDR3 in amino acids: CASSQDRMVSPLHF. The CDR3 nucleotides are TGTGCCAGCAGCCAAGACAGGATGGTTTCACCCCTCCACTTT.

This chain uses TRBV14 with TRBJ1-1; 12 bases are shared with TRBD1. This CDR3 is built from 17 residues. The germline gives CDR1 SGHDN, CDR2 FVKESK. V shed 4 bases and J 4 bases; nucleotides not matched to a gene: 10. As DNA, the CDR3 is TGTGCCAGCAGCCTACCGGGACAGGGGGCTTTAGGCACTGAAGCTTTCTTT. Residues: CASSLPGQGALGTEAFF. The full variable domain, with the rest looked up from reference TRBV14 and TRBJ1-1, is EAGVTQFPSHSVIEKGQTVTLRCDPISGHDNLYWYRRVMGKEIKFLLHFVKESKQDESGMPNNRFLAERTGGTYSTLKVQPAELEDSGVYFCASSLPGQGALGTEAFFGQGTRLTVV.

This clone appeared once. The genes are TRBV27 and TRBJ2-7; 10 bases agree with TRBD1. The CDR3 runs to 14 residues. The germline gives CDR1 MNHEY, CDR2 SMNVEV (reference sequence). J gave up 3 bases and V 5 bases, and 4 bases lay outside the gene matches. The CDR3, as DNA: TGTGCCAGCAGTCCGGGGACAGGGGACTACGAGCAGTACTTC. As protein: CASSPGTGDYEQYF.

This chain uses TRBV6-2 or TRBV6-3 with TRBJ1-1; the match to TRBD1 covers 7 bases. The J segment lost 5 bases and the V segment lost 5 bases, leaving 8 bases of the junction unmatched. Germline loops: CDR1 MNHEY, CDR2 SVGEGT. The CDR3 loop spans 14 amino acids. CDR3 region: CASSHRDRVTEAFF. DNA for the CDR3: TGTGCCAGCAGTCACCGTGACAGGGTTACTGAAGCTTTCTTT.

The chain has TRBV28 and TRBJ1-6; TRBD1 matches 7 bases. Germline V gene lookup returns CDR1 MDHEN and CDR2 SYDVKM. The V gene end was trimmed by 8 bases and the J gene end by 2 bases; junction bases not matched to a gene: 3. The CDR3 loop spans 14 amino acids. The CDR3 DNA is TGTGCCAGCGGACAGGTTGCCTATAATTCACCCCTCCACTTT. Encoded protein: CASGQVAYNSPLHF.

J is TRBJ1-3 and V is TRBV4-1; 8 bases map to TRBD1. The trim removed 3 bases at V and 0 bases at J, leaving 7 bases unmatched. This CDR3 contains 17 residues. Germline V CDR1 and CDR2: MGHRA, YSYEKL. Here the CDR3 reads CASSQAQDRASGNTIYF. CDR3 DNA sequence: TGCGCCAGCAGCCAGGCCCAGGACAGGGCCTCTGGAAACACCATATATTTT.

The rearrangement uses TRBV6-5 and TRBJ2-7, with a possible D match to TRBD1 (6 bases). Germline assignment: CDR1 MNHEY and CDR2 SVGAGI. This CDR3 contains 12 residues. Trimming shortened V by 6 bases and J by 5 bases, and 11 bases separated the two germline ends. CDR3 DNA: TGTGCCAGCAGCATACAGGGTAACGAGCAGTACTTC. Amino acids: CASSIQGNEQYF.

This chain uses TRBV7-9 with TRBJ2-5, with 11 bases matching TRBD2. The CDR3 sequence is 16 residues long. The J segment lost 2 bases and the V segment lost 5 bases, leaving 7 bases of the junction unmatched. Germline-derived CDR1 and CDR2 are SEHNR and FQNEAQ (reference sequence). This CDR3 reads CASSPGLAVMQETQYF. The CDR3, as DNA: TGTGCCAGCAGCCCGGGACTAGCGGTGATGCAAGAGACCCAGTACTTC.

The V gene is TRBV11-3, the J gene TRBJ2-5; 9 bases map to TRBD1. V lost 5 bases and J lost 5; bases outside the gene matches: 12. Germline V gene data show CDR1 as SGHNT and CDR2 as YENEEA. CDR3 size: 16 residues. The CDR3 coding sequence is TGTGCCAGCAGCGTACTCGGGACAGGGATTTTGGAGACCCAGTACTTC. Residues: CASSVLGTGILETQYF.

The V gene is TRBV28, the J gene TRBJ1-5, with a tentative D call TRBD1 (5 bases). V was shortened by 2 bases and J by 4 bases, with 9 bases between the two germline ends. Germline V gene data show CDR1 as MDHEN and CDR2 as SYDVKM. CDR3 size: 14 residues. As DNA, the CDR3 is TGTGCCAGCAGTTTAGGGGGAGGAAATCAGCCCCAGCATTTT. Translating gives CASSLGGGNQPQHF.

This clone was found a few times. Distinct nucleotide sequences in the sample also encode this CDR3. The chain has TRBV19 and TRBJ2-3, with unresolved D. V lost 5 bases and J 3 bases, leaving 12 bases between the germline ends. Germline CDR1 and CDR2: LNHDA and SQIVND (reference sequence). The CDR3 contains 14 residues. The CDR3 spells CASSRQSSTDTQYF. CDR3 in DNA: TGTGCCAGTAGTCGTCAAAGTTCTACAGATACGCAGTATTTT. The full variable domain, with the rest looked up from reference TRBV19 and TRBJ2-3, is DGGITQSPKYLFRKEGQNVTLSCEQNLNHDAMYWYRQDPGQGLRLIYYSQIVNDFQKGDIAEGYSVSREKKESFPLTVTSAQKNPTAFYLCASSRQSSTDTQYFGPGTRLTVL.

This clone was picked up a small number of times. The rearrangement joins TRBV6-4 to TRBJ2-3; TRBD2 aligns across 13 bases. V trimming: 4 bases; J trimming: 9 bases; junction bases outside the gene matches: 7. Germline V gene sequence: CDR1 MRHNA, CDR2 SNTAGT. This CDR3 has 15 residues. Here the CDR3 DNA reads TGTGCCAGCAGTGTAACTAGCGGGGGGGCCGAGACGCAGTATTTT. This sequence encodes CASSVTSGGAETQYF.

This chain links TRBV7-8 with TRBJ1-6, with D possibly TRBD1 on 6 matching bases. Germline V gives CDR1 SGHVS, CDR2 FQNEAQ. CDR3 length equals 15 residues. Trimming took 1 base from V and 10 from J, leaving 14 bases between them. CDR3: CASSLVTVQGSPLHF. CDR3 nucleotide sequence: TGTGCCAGCAGCTTAGTGACAGTACAGGGATCACCCCTCCACTTT.

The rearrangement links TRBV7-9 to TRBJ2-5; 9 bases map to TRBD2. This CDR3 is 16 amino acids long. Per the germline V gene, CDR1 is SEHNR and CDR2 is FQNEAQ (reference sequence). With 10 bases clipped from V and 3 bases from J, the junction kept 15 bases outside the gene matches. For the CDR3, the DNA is TGTGCCACCCTCGTTTGGCGGGGGGGGAGGAAAGAGACCCAGTACTTC. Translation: CATLVWRGGRKETQYF.

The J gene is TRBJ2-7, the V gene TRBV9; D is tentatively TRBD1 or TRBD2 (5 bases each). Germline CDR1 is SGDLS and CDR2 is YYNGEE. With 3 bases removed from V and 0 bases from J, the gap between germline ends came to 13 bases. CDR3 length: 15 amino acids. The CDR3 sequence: CASSAGQALSYEQYF. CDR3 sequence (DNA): TGTGCCAGCAGCGCGGGGCAGGCACTCTCCTACGAGCAGTACTTC.

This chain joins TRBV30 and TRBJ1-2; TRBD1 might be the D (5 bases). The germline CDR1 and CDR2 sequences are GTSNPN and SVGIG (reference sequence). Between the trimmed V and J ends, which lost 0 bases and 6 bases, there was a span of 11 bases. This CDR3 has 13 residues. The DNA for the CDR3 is TGTGCCTGGAGTGTTGTGTCAGGGCATGGCTACACCTTC. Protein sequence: CAWSVVSGHGYTF.

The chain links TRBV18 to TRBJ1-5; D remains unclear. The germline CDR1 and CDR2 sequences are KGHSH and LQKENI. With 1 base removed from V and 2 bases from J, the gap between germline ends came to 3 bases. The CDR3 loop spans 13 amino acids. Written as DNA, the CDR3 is TGTGCCAGCTCACCACAGGGCAATCAGCCCCAGCATTTT. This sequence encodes CASSPQGNQPQHF.

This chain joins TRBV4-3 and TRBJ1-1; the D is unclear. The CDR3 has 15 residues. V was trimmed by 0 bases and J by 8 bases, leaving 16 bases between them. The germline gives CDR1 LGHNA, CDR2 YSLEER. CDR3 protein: CASSQDRGGLREAFF. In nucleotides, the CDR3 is TGCGCCAGCAGCCAAGATAGAGGCGGATTGAGGGAAGCTTTCTTT.

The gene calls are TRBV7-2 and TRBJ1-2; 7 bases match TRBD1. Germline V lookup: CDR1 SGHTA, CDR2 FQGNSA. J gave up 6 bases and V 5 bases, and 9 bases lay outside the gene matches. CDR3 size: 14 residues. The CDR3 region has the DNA TGTGCCAGCAGCCCATCGGTACAGGGGCATGGCTACACCTTC. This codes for CASSPSVQGHGYTF.

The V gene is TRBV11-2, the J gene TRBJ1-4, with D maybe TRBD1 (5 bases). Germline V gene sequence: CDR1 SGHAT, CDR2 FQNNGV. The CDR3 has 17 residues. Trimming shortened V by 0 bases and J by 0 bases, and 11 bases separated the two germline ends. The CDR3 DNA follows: TGTGCCAGCAGCTTAGAGCCGACAGTCACAACTAATGAAAAACTGTTTTTT. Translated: CASSLEPTVTTNEKLFF.

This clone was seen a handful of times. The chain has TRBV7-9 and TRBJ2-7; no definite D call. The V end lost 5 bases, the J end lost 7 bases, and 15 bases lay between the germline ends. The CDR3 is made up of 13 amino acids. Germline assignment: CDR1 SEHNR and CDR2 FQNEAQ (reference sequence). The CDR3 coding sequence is TGTGCCAGCAGCCCCCTTGCACTGATTGAGCAGTACTTC. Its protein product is CASSPLALIEQYF.

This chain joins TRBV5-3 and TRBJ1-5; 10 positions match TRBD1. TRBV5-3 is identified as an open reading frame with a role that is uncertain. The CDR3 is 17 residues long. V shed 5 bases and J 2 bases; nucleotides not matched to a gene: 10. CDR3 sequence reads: CARRAGQGCGRNQPQHF. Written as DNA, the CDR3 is TGTGCCAGAAGGGCGGGACAGGGGTGCGGTCGCAATCAGCCCCAGCATTTT.

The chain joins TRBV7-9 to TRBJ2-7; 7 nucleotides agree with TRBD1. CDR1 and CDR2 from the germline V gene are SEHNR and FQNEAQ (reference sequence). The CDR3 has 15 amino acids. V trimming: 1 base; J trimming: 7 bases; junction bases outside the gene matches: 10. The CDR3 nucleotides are TGTGCCAGCAGCTTAGGCCAGGGGGTGACCGGAGAGCAGTACTTC. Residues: CASSLGQGVTGEQYF.